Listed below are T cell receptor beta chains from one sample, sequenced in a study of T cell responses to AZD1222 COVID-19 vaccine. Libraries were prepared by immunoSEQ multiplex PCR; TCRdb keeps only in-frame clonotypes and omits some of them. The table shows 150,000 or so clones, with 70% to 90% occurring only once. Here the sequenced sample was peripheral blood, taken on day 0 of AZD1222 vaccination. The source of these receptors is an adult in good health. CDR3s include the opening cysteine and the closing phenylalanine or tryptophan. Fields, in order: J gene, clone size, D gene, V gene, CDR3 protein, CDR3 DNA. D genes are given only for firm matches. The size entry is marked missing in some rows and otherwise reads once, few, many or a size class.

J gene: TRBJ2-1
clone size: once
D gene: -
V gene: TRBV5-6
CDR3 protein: CASSSEGADNEQFF
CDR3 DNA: TGTGCCAGCAGCTCGGAGGGGGCTGACAATGAGCAGTTCTTC

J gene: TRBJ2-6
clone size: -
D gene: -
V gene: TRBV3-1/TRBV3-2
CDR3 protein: CASSQSSGANVLTF
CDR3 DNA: TGTGCCAGCAGCCAGAGCTCTGGGGCCAACGTCCTGACTTTC

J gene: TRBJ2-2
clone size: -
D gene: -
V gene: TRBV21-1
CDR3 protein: CASSKKMGTSGRVGELFF
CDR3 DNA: TGTGCCAGCAGCAAGAAGATGGGGACTAGCGGGAGGGTTGGGGAGCTGTTTTTT

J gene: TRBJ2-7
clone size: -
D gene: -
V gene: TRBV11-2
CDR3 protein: CASSWGRGSNEQYF
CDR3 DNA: TGTGCCAGCAGCTGGGGACGGGGTTCAAACGAGCAGTACTTC

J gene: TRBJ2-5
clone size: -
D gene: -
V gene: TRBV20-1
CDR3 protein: CSATMSETQYF
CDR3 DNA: TGCAGTGCTACTATGTCAGAGACCCAGTACTTC

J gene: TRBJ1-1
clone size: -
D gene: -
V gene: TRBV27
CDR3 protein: CASSPGQMNTEAFF
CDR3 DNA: TGTGCCAGCAGTCCTGGACAGATGAACACTGAAGCTTTCTTT

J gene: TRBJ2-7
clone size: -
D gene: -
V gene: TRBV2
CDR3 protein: CASSEVRGAHQYF
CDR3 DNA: TGTGCCAGCAGTGAAGTTCGGGGGGCGCATCAGTACTTC

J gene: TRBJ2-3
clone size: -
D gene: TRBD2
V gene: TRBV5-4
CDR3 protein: CASSETSGMTDTQYF
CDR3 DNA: TGTGCCAGCAGCGAGACTAGCGGGATGACAGATACGCAGTATTTT

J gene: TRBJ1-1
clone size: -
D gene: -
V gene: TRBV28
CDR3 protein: CASSSPLPVMNTEAFF
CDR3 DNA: TGTGCCAGCAGTTCCCCCTTGCCTGTTATGAACACTGAAGCTTTCTTT

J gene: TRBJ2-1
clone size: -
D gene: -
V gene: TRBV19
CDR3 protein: CASSISGSYNEQFF
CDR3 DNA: TGTGCCAGTAGTATAAGTGGCTCCTACAATGAGCAGTTCTTC

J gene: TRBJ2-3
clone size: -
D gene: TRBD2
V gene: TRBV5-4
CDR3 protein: CASSGTSGSDTQYF
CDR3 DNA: TGTGCCAGCAGCGGGACTAGCGGATCAGATACGCAGTATTTT

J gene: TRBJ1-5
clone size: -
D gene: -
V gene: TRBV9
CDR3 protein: CASSVGQTRHSNQPQHF
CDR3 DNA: TGTGCCAGCAGCGTAGGACAGACCCGTCATAGCAATCAGCCCCAGCATTTT

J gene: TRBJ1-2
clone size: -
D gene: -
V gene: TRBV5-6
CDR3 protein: CASSLLRRNYGYTF
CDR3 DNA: TGTGCCAGCAGCTTGTTACGGAGAAACTATGGCTACACCTTC

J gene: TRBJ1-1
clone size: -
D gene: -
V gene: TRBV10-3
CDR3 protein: CAISESPRVQAFF
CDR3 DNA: TGTGCCATCAGTGAGTCACCCAGGGTACAGGCTTTCTTT

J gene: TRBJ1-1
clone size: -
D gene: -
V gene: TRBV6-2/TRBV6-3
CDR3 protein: CASSYPYQGKSTEAFF
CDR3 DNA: TGTGCCAGCAGTTACCCATATCAGGGGAAAAGCACTGAAGCTTTCTTT

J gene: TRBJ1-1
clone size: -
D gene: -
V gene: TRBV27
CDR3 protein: CASSLRLGNTEAFF
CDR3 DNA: TGTGCCAGCAGTTTAAGACTCGGGAACACTGAAGCTTTCTTT

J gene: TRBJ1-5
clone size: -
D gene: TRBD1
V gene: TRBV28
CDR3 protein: CASSFRQGLSNQPQHF
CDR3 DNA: TGTGCCAGCAGTTTTAGACAGGGACTTAGCAATCAGCCCCAGCATTTT

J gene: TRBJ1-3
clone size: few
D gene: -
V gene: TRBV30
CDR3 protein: CAWNLARPGNTIYF
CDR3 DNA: TGTGCCTGGAACCTGGCCCGACCTGGAAACACCATATATTTT

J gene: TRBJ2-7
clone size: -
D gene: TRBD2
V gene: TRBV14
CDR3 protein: CATPLAGGPAYEQYF
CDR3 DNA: TGTGCCACCCCCCTAGCGGGAGGGCCCGCCTACGAGCAGTACTTC

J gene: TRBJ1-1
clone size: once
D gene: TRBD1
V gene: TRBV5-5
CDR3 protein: CASSPMDRDVAEAFF
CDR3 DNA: TGTGCCAGCAGCCCGATGGACAGGGATGTTGCTGAAGCTTTCTTT

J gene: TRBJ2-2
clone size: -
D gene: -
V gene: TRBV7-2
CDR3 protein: CASSLDRQPSTGELFF
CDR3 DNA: TGTGCCAGCAGCTTAGATCGACAGCCTTCCACCGGGGAGCTGTTTTTT

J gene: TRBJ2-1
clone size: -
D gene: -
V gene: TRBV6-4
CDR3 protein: CASSERLGHEQFF
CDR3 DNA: TGTGCCAGCAGTGAACGACTAGGACATGAGCAGTTCTTC

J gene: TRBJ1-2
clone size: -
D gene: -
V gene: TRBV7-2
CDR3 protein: CASSPQQGVFSGYTF
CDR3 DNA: TGTGCCAGCAGCCCACAACAGGGCGTCTTTTCTGGCTACACCTTC

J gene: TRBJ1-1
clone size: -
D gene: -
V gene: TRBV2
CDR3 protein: CASSGEGLTEAFF
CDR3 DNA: TGTGCCAGCAGTGGGGAGGGGCTCACTGAAGCTTTCTTT

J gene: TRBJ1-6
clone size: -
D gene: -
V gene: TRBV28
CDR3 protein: CASSLFARDGSYNSPLHF
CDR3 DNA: TGTGCCAGCAGCCTCTTTGCCAGGGATGGGTCCTATAATTCACCCCTCCACTTT

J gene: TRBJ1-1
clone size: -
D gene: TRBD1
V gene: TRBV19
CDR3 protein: CASRGRDRGASGLMNTEAFF
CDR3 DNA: TGTGCCAGTAGGGGTCGGGACAGAGGAGCCTCGGGTTTAATGAACACTGAAGCTTTCTTT

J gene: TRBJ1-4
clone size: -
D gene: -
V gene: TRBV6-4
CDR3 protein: CASIFFPPGPEKLFF
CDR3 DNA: TGTGCCAGCATCTTTTTTCCCCCAGGGCCGGAAAAACTGTTTTTT

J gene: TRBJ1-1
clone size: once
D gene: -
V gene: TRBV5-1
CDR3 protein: CASSLAPGSRNTEAFF
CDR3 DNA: TGCGCCAGCAGCTTGGCCCCAGGGTCGAGGAACACTGAAGCTTTCTTT

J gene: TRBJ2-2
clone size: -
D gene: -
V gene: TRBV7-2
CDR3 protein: CASSSKGLLNTGELFF
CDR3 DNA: TGTGCCAGCAGTTCTAAGGGGCTTCTAAACACCGGGGAGCTGTTTTTT